Described below is a single TCR beta chain sequence and its context. The data are from a study of technical replicates of blood from several donors. The data were produced by immunoSEQ multiplex PCR, yet TCRdb's version contains in-frame clones alone and is incomplete. The sample carries some 48,000 clones, 90% to 95% recorded once. Trimming stripped 0 bases from V and 1 base from J, with 6 bases between. The germline gives CDR1 ENHRY, CDR2 SYGVKD. The CDR3 has 14 residues. The TCR comes from a human donor in good health. Some clones in this sample may be carry-over from other donors' samples. The sample comprised PBMCs. V usage is TRBV10-3 and J usage is TRBJ1-2; D gene unclear. The CDR3, as DNA: TGTGCCATCAGTGAGTCTTACGGTAACTATGGCTACACCTTC. Translating it yields CAISESYGNYGYTF.